The source of this T cell receptor (beta chain) is a study of blood T cells in healthy people across ages. This clonotype was counted a few times. The CDR3 contains 16 residues. Deletions cut 0 bases from V and 0 bases from J, with 11 bases between. Germline V gene data show CDR1 as SGDLS and CDR2 as YYNGEE. Primers used in a second PCR of roughly 6 to 11 cycles were a sample-barcoded 5' primer and a J-beta primer mix. One entry per CDR3 protein results from TCRdb running MiXCR on the 5' RACE reads. Of some 1.7 million distinct CDR3 sequences listed, 28% were seen once; the top ten hold 7.7%. The chain combines TRBV9 with TRBJ2-3; D remains unclear. Sequences were obtained from blood. The clonotype was recovered from a woman in her 30s in good health. The CDR3 sequence: CASSVAPGQSTDTQYF. The DNA for the CDR3 is TGTGCCAGCAGCGTAGCCCCGGGCCAAAGCACAGATACGCAGTATTTT.